This T cell receptor (beta chain) emerged from a study of cytomegalovirus exposure and HLA in healthy donors. Findings and limits, study-wide: Most TCR beta V segments were productive about 87% or about 30% of the time in an earlier analysis. Presence/absence analysis assumed near-uniform sequencing depth across donors.

PCR amplification relied on 60 Vbeta primers (plus 13 Jbeta primers). Assay used: immunoSEQ multiplex PCR; TCRdb lists only in-frame clones, some missing. The sample lists some 100,000 clones; around 84% were seen once. Points on this clone: What it binds is not known.

The V gene lost 3 bases and the J gene lost 2 bases, with 7 bases spanning the gap. Looked up from germline, CDR1 is MNHEY and CDR2 is SMNVEV (reference sequence). The CDR3 is made up of 13 amino acids. The TCR was taken from a man younger than 35 in good health and CMV-seronegative. The specimen sequenced was PBMCs. The genes are TRBV27 and TRBJ1-1, with D uncertain. CDR3 protein: CASSLGPNTEAFF. CDR3 nucleotide sequence: TGTGCCAGCAGTTTGGGCCCCAACACTGAAGCTTTCTTT.